These 11 T cell receptor beta chains were all obtained from the same sample, sequenced in a study of T-cell memory formation after mild COVID-19. TCRdb re-called the 5' RACE reads through MiXCR, storing one row per CDR3 protein. Among roughly 450,000 distinct CDR3 sequences listed, about 18% were seen once. Sequencing was carried out using PBMCs or a T cell subset sorted from them (not recorded which). Every receptor here comes from an adult woman who had mild COVID-19 (a few samples of this study predate the infection). Cell type and time point are not known.

This clonotype came up a few times. The genes are TRBV5-1 and TRBJ2-5, with 10 nucleotides matching TRBD2. The junction had 2 bases not matched to a gene; V was cut back by 0 bases and J by 3 bases. The CDR3 has 15 residues. Looked up from germline, CDR1 is SGHRS and CDR2 is YFSETQ. The CDR3 loop reads CASSLELAGEETQYF. The CDR3 DNA sequence: TGCGCCAGCAGCTTGGAGCTAGCGGGAGAAGAGACCCAGTACTTC.

This chain joins TRBV7-7 and TRBJ2-7, with 7 bases identical to TRBD2. The CDR3 loop spans 13 amino acids. Germline CDR1 SSHAT, CDR2 FNYEAQ (reference sequence). After removal of 5 bases from V and 6 bases from J, the junction contained 7 bases not matched to a gene. The CDR3 here is CASSHPGGIEQYF. CDR3 nucleotides: TGTGCCAGCAGCCACCCGGGGGGAATCGAGCAGTACTTC. Based on the CDR3 plus reference TRBV7-7 and TRBJ2-7, the full variable domain is GAGVSQSPRYKVTKRGQDVTLRCDPISSHATLYWYQQALGQGPEFLTYFNYEAQPDKSGLPSDRFSAERPEGSISTLTIQRTEQRDSAMYRCASSHPGGIEQYFGPGTRLTVT.

J is TRBJ2-1 and V is TRBV29-1; D possibly corresponds to TRBD1 (6 bases). This CDR3 region has 15 residues. Germline CDR1 is SQVTM and CDR2 is ANQGSEA. Trimming removed 3 bases from V and 4 bases from J, with 16 bases in between. The CDR3 nucleotides are TGCAGCGTTGACAGGGGCGTAGAGGGTTACAATGAGCAGTTCTTC. This codes for CSVDRGVEGYNEQFF.

This clonotype was found a few times. V usage is TRBV4-2 and J usage is TRBJ1-6; D call uncertain. Germline V gene lookup returns CDR1 LGHNA and CDR2 YNFKEQ. Between the trimmed V and J ends, which lost 3 bases and 0 bases, there was a span of 12 bases. This CDR3 comprises 17 residues. In DNA form, the CDR3 reads TGTGCCAGCAGCCAGGAAGCCGCTGTCTCCTATAATTCACCCCTCCACTTT. Its protein is CASSQEAAVSYNSPLHF.

This clonotype came up a few times. This sequence joins TRBV20-1 and TRBJ1-1; the D gene is possibly TRBD1 (5 bases). CDR1 and CDR2 from the germline V gene are DFQATT and SNEGSKA (reference sequence). V was shortened by 6 bases and J by 0 bases, with 11 bases between the two germline ends. This CDR3 spans 13 amino acids. CDR3 sequence: CSAGDLMNTEAFF. CDR3 coding DNA: TGCAGTGCCGGGGACCTGATGAACACTGAAGCTTTCTTT.

This clonotype showed up just a few times. The chain has TRBV9 and TRBJ2-1; the D gene is possibly TRBD1 (6 bases). V dropped 0 bases and J dropped 6 bases, with 13 bases sitting between them. The CDR3 runs 15 residues. The V gene's germline CDR1 is SGDLS and CDR2 YYNGEE. CDR3 in amino acids: CASSVEGVASNEQFF. CDR3 DNA sequence: TGTGCCAGCAGCGTAGAGGGGGTAGCAAGCAATGAGCAGTTCTTC.

The chain employs TRBV12-3 or TRBV12-4 and TRBJ2-1; the match to TRBD2 covers 10 bases. The ends lost 7 bases at V and 4 bases at J; junction bases unmatched: 7. The CDR3 is 15 amino acids. In DNA, the CDR3 is TGTGCCAGCACCTCACTAGCGGGACCTTACAATGAGCAGTTCTTC. This sequence encodes CASTSLAGPYNEQFF.

This clonotype has more than one count but fewer than ten. CDR3 amino acids: CASSLGADRNTEAFF. The CDR3 DNA follows: TGCGCCAGCAGCTTGGGGGCTGACAGGAACACTGAAGCTTTCTTT. The V call is TRBV5-1, the J call TRBJ1-1, with D perhaps matching TRBD1 (5 bases). V dropped 0 bases and J dropped 1 base, with 10 bases sitting between them. CDR1 SGHRS and CDR2 YFSETQ come from the germline V gene. The CDR3 covers 15 residues.

CDR3 in amino acids: CASNQQVTGVKAFF. The CDR3 DNA reads TGTGCCAGCAATCAACAGGTAACGGGGGTCAAAGCTTTCTTT. This chain uses TRBV28 with TRBJ1-1; a weak D match, TRBD1 (5 bases). V was cut by 7 bases and J by 9 bases, with 21 bases left in between. Germline V gives CDR1 MDHEN, CDR2 SYDVKM. The CDR3 has 14 residues. Full variable domain (outside the CDR3, taken from reference TRBV28 and TRBJ1-1): DVKVTQSSRYLVKRTGEKVFLECVQDMDHENMFWYRQDPGLGLRLIYFSYDVKMKEKGDIPEGYSVSREKKERFSLILESASTNQTSMYLCASNQQVTGVKAFFGQGTRLTVV.

V usage is TRBV4-3 and J usage is TRBJ2-1; 8 bases are a match to TRBD1. CDR1 and CDR2 (germline): LGHNA, YSLEER. V lost 3 bases to trimming and J lost 14 bases; unmatched junction nucleotides: 6. This CDR3 is 12 amino acids long. The CDR3 protein is CASSQGTGDKFF. The CDR3 DNA follows: TGCGCCAGCAGCCAGGGGACAGGCGATAAGTTCTTC.

The genes are TRBV7-2 and TRBJ2-3, with 14 bases fitting TRBD2. The CDR3 covers 17 residues. From germline, CDR1 is SGHTA and CDR2 FQGNSA. Trimming removed 3 bases from V and 5 bases from J; junction bases left unmatched: 7. The CDR3 is CASSFGLAGGRGDTQYF. Here the CDR3 DNA reads TGTGCCAGCAGCTTTGGACTAGCGGGGGGCCGTGGAGATACGCAGTATTTT.